This T cell receptor (beta chain) is from a study of PD-L1 blockade in urothelial cancer listed by TCRdb under 2017. About the investigation overall: All patients started therapy in about 2014 and received atezolizumab 1,200 mg intravenously every 3 weeks. Pretreatment blood TCR-seq was available for about 27 patients, at least one posttreatment blood collection was obtained for roughly 25 patients, and tumor TCR-seq was available for roughly 25 patients. About 90% of the 29 patients were identified as males with urothelial cancer of bladder origin, and a prior smoking history was reported by 18 of 29 patients. In the same patients, pretreatment tumors underwent whole exome sequencing and RNA sequencing in addition to TCR sequencing. Patients had an ECOG performance status of 0 or 1 and had received between 0 and 3 prior chemotherapy regimens. Blood samples were analyzed 3 weeks after the start of treatment (second dose) and 6 weeks after the start of treatment. Pretreatment tumor samples, along with matched peripheral blood serially collected before and after atezolizumab treatment, were subjected to TCR sequencing. Durable clinical benefit meant progression-free survival longer than 6 months, and TCR features were also tested against progression-free and overall survival. Blood samples yielded a median of roughly 140,000 T cells and roughly 80,000 unique TCRs, with median clonality around 0.084. Durable clinical benefit was achieved by nine patients and was not achieved by 20 patients. An exploratory multi-omic analysis was conducted of the somatic, immune and clinical correlates of response to PD-L1 blockade with atezolizumab in urothelial cancer. What the study reported, not specific to this receptor: At 3 weeks after the start of treatment, tumor-associated TCR clones in peripheral blood had expanded more in patients with durable benefit (n of about 21, p = 0.022). Small sample size (n ≈ 30) and many exploratory analyses mean the results are intended to be hypothesis-generating. A pretreatment peripheral blood TCR clonality below the median was linked to improved progression-free and overall survival.

Synthetic TCR analog templates were spiked into each PCR so that absolute template abundance could be estimated from read counts. The immunoSEQ assay used bias-controlled V and J gene primers to amplify TCRbeta CDR3 regions from genomic DNA. Sequencing of rearranged TCRbeta segments was done at approximately 20X coverage. In the original analysis: Clustering was used to correct sequencing errors, and CDR3s were annotated against IMGT so that V, D and J genes could be assigned. Downstream analyses used only productive TCRbeta rearrangements and left out out-of-frame or stop-codon sequences. To compute clonality, Shannon entropy was normalized by the log of the number of unique productive sequences and then subtracted from one. Fisher's exact test with Benjamini-Hochberg correction, using a cutoff of adjusted p below 0.01, was how clones that differed between time points or between blood and tumor were identified. TCRdb re-hosts the immuneACCESS table, in-frame sequences only. Its copies lack some clones; in the studies checked, an unresolved V gene accounts for under half of them, and the cause for the rest is not known. V, J and clone size were drawn from that table, and D and trimming were deduced from the DNA. In all, the sample holds about 38,000 clones, and 80% to 95% of those were seen once. The ten largest clones represent approximately 8.8% of the sample.

Comments on this clone: It lacks a known antigen. No base-level quality is on record; no much larger clone is a single base apart.

A total of roughly 30 patients with locally advanced or metastatic urothelial carcinoma, treated at Memorial Sloan Kettering on a trial protocol, made up the cohort. Peripheral blood mononuclear cells were collected pretreatment and during treatment, with between 1 and 8 total time points obtained per patient. The Qiagen DNeasy Blood extraction kit was used to purify genomic DNA from total PBMCs and tumor samples. Collected pretreatment and during treatment, PBMCs were isolated and stored as previously described. From the cysteine through the phenylalanine, the CDR3 covers 14 amino acids. Only CDR3 DNA remains: 42 bases, in frame from the first base. CDR1 and CDR2 are read off the germline V gene as MNHEY and SVGAGI. Compared with germline, V lacks 7 bases and J lacks 3 bases; bases without a gene match: 4.

Here the chain combines TRBV6-5 and TRBJ2-7; TRBD2 lines up with 12 middle nucleotides. Sequencing was performed on PBMCs, taken around atezolizumab (anti-PD-L1) treatment. The TCR originated in a man aged 70-80 years with urothelial cancer. DNA sequence: TGTGCCAGCACTCGACTAGCGGGGGACTACGAGCAGTACTTC. Its product reads: CASTRLAGDYEQYF.